The next 8 T cell receptor beta chains were all read from a single sample in a study of vaccination and CD4 T cells after COVID-19. Treatment in this sample: approximately 10-day PBMC culture with coronavirus spike peptide pools or control peptides (ViraFEST assay). The study sequenced cultured CD4+ T cell DNA using the Oncomine TCR Beta short-read assay. TCRdb re-analysed the PCR reads in MiXCR, keeping a single row per CDR3 protein. This sample has around 20,000 distinct CDR3 sequences, with approximately 33% found just once. No antigens are known for them. Source material: cultured CD4+ T cells from blood. These receptors were obtained from a human donor with COVID-19.

This clonotype was recorded only once. V is TRBV5-1 and J is TRBJ1-6; D remains ambiguous. Trimming took off 0 bases at V and 6 bases at J, with 7 bases between the two ends. CDR3 length: 14 residues. Germline V gives CDR1 SGHRS, CDR2 YFSETQ. For the CDR3, the DNA is TGCGCCAGCAGCTTGGCCATGGCTAATTCACCCCTCCACTTT. This encodes CASSLAMANSPLHF.

This clonotype is large. This chain uses TRBV10-3 with TRBJ1-4, with D perhaps TRBD1 (5 bases). Trimming pared 6 bases from V and 4 bases from J, leaving 12 bases between. CDR1 and CDR2 from the germline V gene are ENHRY and SYGVKD. This CDR3 is built from 14 residues. The CDR3, as DNA: TGTGCCATCAGGGAGGGGTTCGGTAATGAAAAACTGTTTTTT. Amino acid sequence: CAIREGFGNEKLFF.

CDR3 protein: CAPRGTRNTDTQYF. CDR3 coding DNA: TGTGCCCCACGGGGGACTAGAAATACAGATACGCAGTATTTT. V gene TRBV6-4 combines with J gene TRBJ2-3; 8 nucleotides agree with TRBD2. J gave up 3 bases and V 11 bases, and 10 bases lay outside the gene matches. Germline values: CDR1 MRHNA, CDR2 SNTAGT. The CDR3 is made up of 14 amino acids.

The rearrangement links TRBV20-1 to TRBJ2-7; D not certain. V shed 3 bases and J shed 6 bases, with 15 bases lying between them. Germline V CDR1 and CDR2: DFQATT, SNEGSKA (reference sequence). This CDR3 is built from 13 residues. CDR3 DNA: TGCAGTGCTAGTGATACCCCCGTTTCCGAGCAGTACTTC. Protein product: CSASDTPVSEQYF.

The chain is built from TRBV28 and TRBJ1-5, with 8 positions matching TRBD1. Germline trimming cut 7 bases from V and 6 bases from J; bases unmatched to any gene: 8. The germline gives CDR1 MDHEN, CDR2 SYDVKM. This CDR3 contains 14 residues. The CDR3 region is CASTRSGGIQPQHF. In nucleotides, the CDR3 is TGTGCCAGCACCCGGTCAGGGGGCATTCAGCCCCAGCATTTT.

V gene TRBV28 combines with J gene TRBJ1-2, with 8 bases aligning to TRBD1. The CDR3 is 14 amino acids. CDR1 and CDR2 from the germline V gene are MDHEN and SYDVKM. Germline trimming cut 4 bases from V and 4 bases from J; bases unmatched to any gene: 5. For the CDR3, the DNA is TGTGCCAGCAGTTCGACAGGGGCGGCCTATGGCTACACCTTC. This encodes CASSSTGAAYGYTF.

This rearrangement joins TRBV7-9 to TRBJ2-2, with D unclear. V was cut by 8 bases and J by 6 bases, with 7 bases left in between. Per the germline V gene, CDR1 is SEHNR and CDR2 is FQNEAQ (reference sequence). CDR3 length: 11 residues. CDR3 loop: CASGVAGELFF. In DNA form, the CDR3 reads TGTGCCAGCGGGGTGGCCGGGGAGCTGTTTTTT.

The rearrangement joins TRBV28 to TRBJ2-7; the D is unclear. Trimming shortened V by 3 bases and J by 4 bases, and 10 bases separated the two germline ends. This CDR3 has 13 amino acids. From germline, CDR1 is MDHEN and CDR2 SYDVKM. This chain's CDR3 is CASSFYPKYEQYF. DNA of the CDR3: TGTGCCAGCAGTTTCTACCCCAAATACGAGCAGTACTTC. The whole variable domain, remainder taken from reference TRBV28 and TRBJ2-7, is DVKVTQSSRYLVKRTGEKVFLECVQDMDHENMFWYRQDPGLGLRLIYFSYDVKMKEKGDIPEGYSVSREKKERFSLILESASTNQTSMYLCASSFYPKYEQYFGPGTRLTVT.